The 29 T cell receptor beta chains reported below all come from one sample, sequenced in a study of T cell responses to AZD1222 COVID-19 vaccine. Clones were sequenced by immunoSEQ multiplex PCR, and TCRdb holds only the in-frame ones, with some missing. This table holds about 120,000 clones, around 87% found once. The sample was peripheral blood, taken on day 0 of AZD1222 vaccination. These TCRs come from an adult in good health.

This clone has just one count. The chain has TRBV6-4 and TRBJ2-7; D is unresolved. The CDR3 totals 15 residues. Looked up from germline, CDR1 is MRHNA and CDR2 is SNTAGT. Trimming pared 4 bases from V and 0 bases from J, leaving 13 bases between. This CDR3 is CASSGLADNSYEQYF. CDR3 coding DNA: TGTGCCAGCAGTGGACTGGCTGATAACTCCTACGAGCAGTACTTC.

CDR3 protein: CASSFMGGNTGELFF. CDR3 coding DNA: TGTGCCAGCAGCTTTATGGGAGGGAACACCGGGGAGCTGTTTTTT. The chain couples TRBV7-9 to TRBJ2-2; perhaps TRBD2 as D (6 bases). The CDR3 consists of 15 residues. With 3 bases removed from V and 1 base from J, the gap between germline ends came to 9 bases. Germline lookup yields CDR1 SEHNR and CDR2 FQNEAQ (reference sequence).

This sequence joins TRBV5-1 and TRBJ2-5; D not certain. Trimming shortened V by 0 bases and J by 3 bases, and 0 bases separated the two germline ends. Looked up from germline, CDR1 is SGHRS and CDR2 is YFSETQ. There are 11 residues in the CDR3. CDR3 region: CASSLEETQYF. CDR3 sequence (DNA): TGCGCCAGCAGCTTGGAAGAGACCCAGTACTTC.

The V call is TRBV18, the J call TRBJ2-1; TRBD1 might be the D (6 bases). The germline V gene has CDR1 KGHSH and CDR2 LQKENI. The CDR3 extends over 13 amino acids. Trimming shortened V by 3 bases and J by 5 bases, and 8 bases separated the two germline ends. The CDR3 reads CASSPGHNNEQFF. As DNA, the CDR3 is TGTGCCAGCTCACCGGGACATAACAATGAGCAGTTCTTC. Variable domain in full (rest from reference TRBV18 and TRBJ2-1): NAGVMQNPRHLVRRRGQEARLRCSPMKGHSHVYWYRQLPEEGLKFMVYLQKENIIDESGMPKERFSAEFPKEGPSILRIQQVVRGDSAAYFCASSPGHNNEQFFGPGTRLTVL.

In its sample, this clone was seen once. The chain recombines TRBV25-1 with TRBJ2-3; D perhaps matches TRBD2 (6 bases). V lost 6 bases, J lost 5 bases, and 21 bases lay in between. Looked up from germline, CDR1 is MGHDK and CDR2 is SYGVNS. The CDR3 consists of 16 residues. CDR3 sequence: CASRGGIGTVVDTQYF. CDR3 DNA: TGTGCCAGCAGGGGAGGCATCGGAACAGTAGTAGATACGCAGTATTTT.

V gene TRBV9 combines with J gene TRBJ2-3; 11 bases are shared with TRBD2. CDR3 length: 16 residues. Germline V lookup: CDR1 SGDLS, CDR2 YYNGEE. The V and J ends lost 4 bases and 6 bases, in that order; junction bases with no gene match: 10. The DNA for the CDR3 is TGTGCCAGCAGCCCAGTAGCGGGGGGGTCCTCGGATACGCAGTATTTT. Residues: CASSPVAGGSSDTQYF.

The gene calls are TRBV11-2 and TRBJ1-3; possible D gene TRBD1, 6 bases. Per germline, CDR1 SGHAT and CDR2 FQNNGV. V was clipped by 1 base and J by 1 base, with 17 bases between them. The CDR3 loop spans 18 amino acids. Written as DNA, the CDR3 is TGTGCCAGCAGCTTAGCCATTTACAGGGTACCGTCTGGAAACACCATATATTTT. It specifies CASSLAIYRVPSGNTIYF.

This clone was observed a few times. The rearrangement joins TRBV7-2 to TRBJ1-5; D unresolved. Looked up from germline, CDR1 is SGHTA and CDR2 is FQGNSA. V was shortened by 5 bases and J by 7 bases, with 9 bases between the two germline ends. There are 12 residues in the CDR3. The CDR3, as DNA: TGTGCCAGCAGCCCCGTAGGACAGCCCCAGCATTTT. Residues: CASSPVGQPQHF.

The DNA of the CDR3 is TGTGCCAGCAGCCTATCCCTGGGATCACCCCTCCACTTT. Translating it yields CASSLSLGSPLHF. The chain employs TRBV3-1 (or the pseudogene TRBV3-2) and TRBJ1-6; D unresolved. CDR1 LGHDT and CDR2 YNNKEL come from the germline V gene (reference sequence). Trimming removed 4 bases at V and 10 bases at J, with 11 bases between. The CDR3 runs 13 residues.

This clone was seen a single time. The CDR3 nucleotides are TGTGCCAGTAGTTTACAGACAGAAGTTCAGCCCCAGCATTTT. Translating it yields CASSLQTEVQPQHF. This chain uses TRBV19 with TRBJ1-5; the D gene is possibly TRBD1 (5 bases). The CDR3 consists of 14 residues. The V gene's germline CDR1 is LNHDA and CDR2 SQIVND (reference sequence). The germline V and J ends were trimmed by 5 bases and 6 bases, with 14 bases remaining between them.

This chain connects TRBV14 to TRBJ1-5; no reliable D call. V was trimmed by 4 bases and J by 2 bases, leaving 12 bases between them. This CDR3 has 15 residues. Germline V gene lookup returns CDR1 SGHDN and CDR2 FVKESK. This CDR3 reads CASSRASGGNQPQHF. In DNA, the CDR3 is TGTGCCAGCAGCCGGGCCAGCGGAGGCAATCAGCCCCAGCATTTT.

This clone was counted between two and nine times. V usage is TRBV5-6 and J usage is TRBJ1-6; perhaps TRBD1 as D (6 bases). This CDR3 is built from 13 residues. The germline V gene encodes CDR1 SGHDT and CDR2 YYEEEE. V was pared by 5 bases and J by 9 bases, with 12 bases between. The CDR3: CASRQGVLSPLHF. The DNA for the CDR3 is TGTGCCAGCAGACAGGGAGTCCTTTCACCCCTCCACTTT.

The chain recombines TRBV9 with TRBJ2-3, with D unresolved. V was trimmed by 0 bases and J by 7 bases, leaving 9 bases between them. The CDR3 is made up of 13 amino acids. Germline CDR1 reads SGDLS; CDR2 reads YYNGEE. The CDR3 DNA follows: TGTGCCAGCAGCGTAGCTTCAGAAAATACGCAGTATTTT. It specifies CASSVASENTQYF.

The chain uses TRBV25-1 and TRBJ1-4; D is undetermined. The CDR3 spans 14 residues. V gave up 3 bases and J gave up 6 bases, with 11 bases separating them. In germline, CDR1 is MGHDK, CDR2 SYGVNS. The CDR3 spells CASSDTLAYEKLFF. CDR3 sequence (DNA): TGTGCCAGCAGTGACACCCTGGCATATGAAAAACTGTTTTTT.

J is TRBJ2-4 and V is TRBV12-3 or TRBV12-4; D is perhaps TRBD1 (6 bases). This CDR3 is 12 amino acids long. With 10 bases removed from V and 6 bases from J, the gap between germline ends came to 13 bases. This chain's CDR3 is CATSQQGNIQYF. In DNA form, the CDR3 reads TGTGCCACCAGCCAACAGGGAAACATTCAGTACTTC.

This sequence joins TRBV19 and TRBJ1-2; possibly TRBD1 for D (6 bases). The CDR3 consists of 16 residues. V shed 6 bases and J shed 1 base, with 18 bases lying between them. Germline CDR1 reads LNHDA; CDR2 reads SQIVND (reference sequence). The CDR3 coding sequence is TGTGCCAGTAGCCCTAAGGACAGACTATTTAACTATGGCTACACCTTC. Amino acid sequence: CASSPKDRLFNYGYTF.

This chain joins TRBV7-9 and TRBJ1-1; D is unresolved. Trimming shortened V by 7 bases and J by 2 bases, and 14 bases separated the two germline ends. The germline CDR1 and CDR2 sequences are SEHNR and FQNEAQ (reference sequence). This CDR3 is 14 amino acids long. The CDR3 DNA sequence: TGTGCCAGCACCGTACGGCAGGTTAACACTGAAGCTTTCTTT. This gives the protein CASTVRQVNTEAFF. Combining the CDR3 with reference TRBV7-9 and TRBJ1-1 gives the whole variable domain DTGVSQNPRHKITKRGQNVTFRCDPISEHNRLYWYRQTLGQGPEFLTYFQNEAQLEKSRLLSDRFSAERPKGSFSTLEIQRTEQGDSAMYLCASTVRQVNTEAFFGQGTRLTVV.

V usage is TRBV9 and J usage is TRBJ2-1; TRBD1 might be the D (5 bases). CDR3 length: 12 residues. Per germline, CDR1 SGDLS and CDR2 YYNGEE. V was trimmed by 0 bases and J by 9 bases, leaving 7 bases between them. CDR3 protein: CASSVVQGEQFF. CDR3 nucleotide sequence: TGTGCCAGCAGCGTAGTCCAGGGTGAGCAGTTCTTC.

The count of this clone is one. J is TRBJ1-4 and V is TRBV5-1, with D perhaps matching TRBD1 (6 bases). The CDR3 runs 15 residues. V dropped 4 bases and J dropped 3 bases, with 13 bases sitting between them. The germline V gene has CDR1 SGHRS and CDR2 YFSETQ. CDR3 sequence: CASSARGLANEKLFF. CDR3 sequence (DNA): TGCGCCAGCAGCGCCAGGGGTCTGGCTAATGAAAAACTGTTTTTT.

This chain uses TRBV10-3 with TRBJ1-5; D is undetermined. The CDR3 is 13 amino acids. In germline, CDR1 is ENHRY, CDR2 SYGVKD. Trimming pared 4 bases from V and 1 base from J, leaving 5 bases between. For the CDR3, the DNA is TGTGCCATCAGTGGGAACAGCAATCAGCCCCAGCATTTT. Translated, it gives CAISGNSNQPQHF.

This chain links TRBV19 with TRBJ1-1; weak D call: TRBD1 (5 bases). The V end was cut by 4 bases, the J end by 0 bases, with 12 bases between. Germline CDR1 reads LNHDA; CDR2 reads SQIVND (reference sequence). This CDR3 has 15 residues. The CDR3 loop reads CASSKGEGLNTEAFF. DNA for the CDR3: TGTGCCAGTAGTAAGGGCGAGGGGTTGAACACTGAAGCTTTCTTT.

In this sample, this clone turned up many times. The chain has TRBV5-4 and TRBJ2-7; D not resolved. Germline V gene lookup returns CDR1 SGHNT and CDR2 YYREEE (reference sequence). This CDR3 contains 14 residues. Trimming stripped 0 bases from V and 0 bases from J, with 7 bases between. The CDR3 loop is CASSLEPDSYEQYF. As DNA, the CDR3 is TGTGCCAGCAGCTTGGAGCCAGACTCCTACGAGCAGTACTTC.

CDR3: CASSRLLAAGTDTQYF. The CDR3 DNA reads as TGTGCCAGCAGCCGATTACTAGCGGCAGGCACAGATACGCAGTATTTT. This chain links TRBV11-2 with TRBJ2-3, with TRBD2 identical over 8 bases. With 5 bases clipped from V and 1 base from J, the junction kept 8 bases outside the gene matches. Germline V gene sequence: CDR1 SGHAT, CDR2 FQNNGV. The CDR3 length is 16 residues.

This chain uses TRBV19 with TRBJ2-7, with D perhaps matching TRBD1 (5 bases). This CDR3 has 14 residues. CDR1 and CDR2 from the germline V gene are LNHDA and SQIVND (reference sequence). Trimming pared 1 base from V and 3 bases from J, leaving 10 bases between. The CDR3 reads CASSIVPQGYEQYF. CDR3 coding DNA: TGTGCCAGTAGTATAGTTCCCCAGGGCTACGAGCAGTACTTC.

The genes are TRBV9 and TRBJ1-3; no definite D call. Trimming pared 1 base from V and 0 bases from J, leaving 8 bases between. Germline values: CDR1 SGDLS, CDR2 YYNGEE. The CDR3 spans 15 residues. The CDR3 here is CASSVFDNSGNTIYF. The CDR3 bases are TGTGCCAGCAGCGTATTTGACAACTCTGGAAACACCATATATTTT.

This chain joins TRBV7-2 and TRBJ2-4, with TRBD2 as a possible D gene (5 bases). The V gene's germline CDR1 is SGHTA and CDR2 FQGNSA. The germline V and J ends were trimmed by 1 base and 0 bases, with 10 bases remaining between them. CDR3 length equals 16 residues. In nucleotides, the CDR3 is TGTGCCAGCAGCTTAGACGGACTCCGAGCCAAAAACATTCAGTACTTC. This sequence encodes CASSLDGLRAKNIQYF.

This chain uses TRBV19 with TRBJ2-6; D is ambiguous. The V gene's germline CDR1 is LNHDA and CDR2 SQIVND (reference sequence). With 6 bases removed from V and 2 bases from J, the gap between germline ends came to 2 bases. The CDR3 is 12 amino acids. CDR3 region: CASSPGANVLTF. The CDR3 nucleotides read TGTGCCAGTAGCCCTGGGGCCAACGTCCTGACTTTC.

The chain employs TRBV6-6 and TRBJ2-3, with 8 bases fitting TRBD1. Trimming took 7 bases from V and 5 from J; bases not matched to a gene: 8. The CDR3 runs 14 residues. Germline assignment: CDR1 MNHNY and CDR2 SVGAGI (reference sequence). CDR3 nucleotide sequence: TGTGCCAGCAACCGGGACAGGACCGGAGATACGCAGTATTTT. Its translation is CASNRDRTGDTQYF.

The chain couples TRBV18 to TRBJ1-2, with D tentatively TRBD1 (6 bases). The CDR3 has 16 amino acids. Germline-derived CDR1 and CDR2 are KGHSH and LQKENI. Trimming left V 1 base short and J 6 bases short, with 18 bases between. The DNA for the CDR3 is TGTGCCAGCTCACCACGACGGGCACAGGGAGAGGATGGCTACACCTTC. Translating gives CASSPRRAQGEDGYTF.